What follows describes a single T cell receptor (beta chain). These data belong to a study of blood T cells in healthy people across ages. V lost 5 bases, J lost 0 bases, and 16 bases lay in between. This CDR3 has 15 residues. Looked up from germline, CDR1 is DFQATT and CDR2 is SNEGSKA (reference sequence). Peripheral blood was drawn, ten milliliters per donor. A second PCR, run for about 6 to 11 cycles, used a sample-barcoded 5' primer plus a J-beta primer mix. Each cDNA molecule received a tag from a template-switch adaptor that had 12 random nucleotides. Via MiXCR, TCRdb re-called the 5' RACE reads, giving one row per CDR3 protein. The sample lists 800,000 to 950,000 distinct CDR3 sequences, 25% to 35% occurring once. This sample also belongs to another study, concerning T cells of mothers and their children.

Sequenced: blood. The receptor was derived from a woman aged 40 to 55 in good health. This sequence joins TRBV20-1 and TRBJ1-1; D remains unclear. The CDR3 reads CSAPSSGAMNTEAFF. The CDR3 DNA follows: TGCAGTGCTCCCTCGTCGGGAGCTATGAACACTGAAGCTTTCTTT.